These T cell receptor beta chains were read from a single sample in a study of T cell changes during pregnancy in multiple sclerosis. The table came from immunoSEQ multiplex PCR; TCRdb's copy has only in-frame clones and leaves some out. The repertoire consists of 85,000 to 130,000 clones, with 92% occurring once and the leading ten covering less than 2%. Specimen: peripheral blood, collected after pregnancy. The receptors come from a female donor with multiple sclerosis, enrolled in a pregnancy study. The CDR3 runs from the conserved cysteine through the conserved F or W. The order of the fields is J gene, V gene, clone size, D gene, CDR3 protein, CDR3 DNA. The D gene is left open where the match is weak. Where a row states a size, it is once, few, many or the class of an expanded clone; other rows omit it.

TRBJ1-1 TRBV6-1 - - CASRSRDDGAEAFF TGTGCCAGCAGGTCCAGGGATGATGGGGCTGAAGCTTTCTTT
TRBJ2-7 TRBV11-2 - - CASSLADGGRREQYF TGTGCCAGCAGCCTTGCCGACGGGGGACGACGCGAGCAGTACTTC
TRBJ2-7 TRBV6-5 - TRBD2 CASSSGLAGVEQYF TGTGCCAGCAGTTCCGGACTAGCGGGTGTCGAGCAGTACTTC
TRBJ2-1 TRBV15 - - CATSRDHVGGRNEQFF TGTGCCACCAGCAGAGATCACGTGGGGGGGCGAAATGAGCAGTTCTTC
TRBJ2-3 TRBV27 - TRBD2 CASIGEAGGATDTQYF TGTGCCAGCATTGGCGAGGCGGGAGGCGCCACAGATACGCAGTATTTT
TRBJ2-4 TRBV4-1 - - CASSQELGLAKNIQYF TGCGCCAGCAGCCAAGAACTGGGACTAGCCAAAAACATTCAGTACTTC
TRBJ2-5 TRBV5-4 - - CASSSPGRFGETQYF TGTGCCAGCAGCTCTCCGGGGAGATTCGGGGAGACCCAGTACTTC
TRBJ2-7 TRBV6-5 once TRBD1 CASSKGQGAPYEQYF TGTGCCAGCAGCAAGGGACAGGGGGCCCCCTACGAGCAGTACTTC
TRBJ2-5 TRBV5-1 - TRBD1 CASSVGQGRETQYF TGCGCCAGCAGCGTAGGACAGGGGAGAGAGACCCAGTACTTC
TRBJ2-7 TRBV9 - - CASSVLGQGYEQYF TGTGCCAGCAGCGTGCTGGGACAAGGCTACGAGCAGTACTTC
TRBJ2-5 TRBV2 - TRBD2 CASCVGGTGVETQYF TGTGCCAGCTGCGTCGGGGGGACGGGGGTAGAGACCCAGTACTTC
TRBJ2-1 TRBV28 - TRBD1 CASRPGQVYSYNEQFF TGTGCCAGCCGTCCTGGACAGGTGTATTCCTACAATGAGCAGTTCTTC
TRBJ2-6 TRBV19 - - CASSDRGGGANVLTF TGTGCCAGTAGTGATAGGGGGGGCGGGGCCAACGTCCTGACTTTC
TRBJ2-1 TRBV7-6 once TRBD1 CASSRTQGQAGNEQFF TGTGCCAGCAGCCGTACACAAGGACAGGCGGGCAATGAGCAGTTCTTC
TRBJ2-1 TRBV28 - TRBD1 CASSPPGDRGRYEQFF TGTGCCAGCAGTCCGCCCGGGGACAGGGGTCGGTATGAGCAGTTCTTC
TRBJ2-7 TRBV7-9 once TRBD2 CASRSAGGPYEQYF TGTGCCAGCCGGTCAGCGGGAGGGCCCTACGAGCAGTACTTC
TRBJ2-5 TRBV30 - TRBD2 CAWSRASGRQETQYF TGTGCCTGGAGCAGGGCTAGCGGGAGACAAGAGACCCAGTACTTC
TRBJ2-3 TRBV5-4 - - CASSLVGRAHTDTQYF TGTGCCAGCAGCTTGGTAGGGCGGGCCCACACAGATACGCAGTATTTT
TRBJ1-2 TRBV29-1 - TRBD1 CSVEHRGGYTF TGCAGCGTCGAACACAGGGGTGGCTACACCTTC
TRBJ2-7 TRBV14 - - CASSPLLTPAGEQYF TGTGCCAGCAGTCCCCTTTTGACACCCGCAGGGGAGCAGTACTTC
TRBJ1-4 TRBV9 few - CASSVGQANEKLFF TGTGCCAGCAGCGTAGGACAGGCAAATGAAAAACTGTTTTTT
TRBJ1-1 TRBV6-6 - - CASSYRERETEAFF TGTGCCAGCAGTTACCGGGAAAGGGAAACTGAAGCTTTCTTT
TRBJ2-7 TRBV21-1 - - CASSNANSGSSYEQYF TGTGCCAGCAGCAACGCGAATAGCGGGAGTTCTTACGAGCAGTACTTC
TRBJ2-1 TRBV5-1 - - CASSLNSRTPRVDEQFF TGCGCCAGCAGCTTGAATTCCAGGACTCCGCGAGTCGATGAGCAGTTCTTC
TRBJ1-2 TRBV5-1 - - CASSLERGGYTF TGCGCCAGCAGCTTGGAACGCGGTGGCTACACCTTC
TRBJ2-6 TRBV6-5 - - CASRGVGANVLTF TGTGCCAGCAGGGGAGTGGGGGCCAACGTCCTGACTTTC
TRBJ2-7 TRBV5-5 - - CASSGTRPDSYEQYF TGTGCCAGCAGCGGAACCCGACCGGACAGCTACGAGCAGTACTTC
TRBJ1-6 TRBV27 - TRBD1 CASSFDRGNSPLHF TGTGCCAGCAGTTTTGACAGGGGGAATTCACCCCTCCACTTT
TRBJ1-1 TRBV9 few - CASTGVGGTEAFF TGTGCCAGCACCGGGGTGGGGGGCACTGAAGCTTTCTTT
TRBJ2-7 TRBV5-1 - TRBD1 CASSEGQGLGEQYF TGCGCCAGCAGCGAAGGACAGGGGTTAGGCGAGCAGTACTTC
TRBJ1-5 TRBV7-2 - - CASSLGEGRGQPQHF TGTGCCAGCAGCTTAGGGGAAGGCAGGGGTCAGCCCCAGCATTTT
TRBJ2-1 TRBV4-1 - TRBD1 CASSPPPGTGDYNEQFF TGCGCCAGCAGCCCACCCCCGGGGACAGGGGACTACAATGAGCAGTTCTTC
TRBJ2-3 TRBV11-1 - - CASSSKGVQADTQYF TGTGCCAGCAGTTCAAAGGGGGTGCAGGCGGATACGCAGTATTTT
TRBJ2-5 TRBV7-9 - - CASSLDTQETQYF TGTGCCAGCAGCTTGGACACCCAAGAGACCCAGTACTTC
TRBJ1-2 TRBV19 - - CASSSSNYGYTF TGTGCCAGTAGCTCCTCTAACTATGGCTACACCTTC
TRBJ1-2 TRBV25-1 - - CASSDGVDYGYTF TGTGCCAGCAGTGACGGGGTTGATTATGGCTACACCTTC
TRBJ1-3 TRBV5-1 - - CASSFLGDLRNTIYF TGCGCCAGCAGCTTTCTTGGAGATTTAAGAAACACCATATATTTT
TRBJ1-2 TRBV2 - - CASSLKIVGGYGYTF TGTGCCAGCAGCCTAAAGATCGTCGGCGGCTATGGCTACACCTTC
TRBJ1-2 TRBV25-1 - TRBD1 CASSDPQGAAGYTF TGTGCCAGCAGTGATCCTCAGGGGGCGGCCGGCTACACCTTC
TRBJ1-4 TRBV4-1 - - CASSQEAGYAGTEELFF TGCGCCAGCAGCCAAGAGGCGGGGTATGCGGGGACGGAAGAACTGTTTTTT
TRBJ2-1 TRBV6-1 - TRBD1 CASIGDRGRNEQFF TGTGCCAGCATTGGGGACAGGGGGCGCAATGAGCAGTTCTTC
TRBJ1-5 TRBV6-4 once - CASSESPSVSHQPQHF TGTGCCAGCAGTGAGTCTCCCTCAGTTTCCCATCAGCCCCAGCATTTT